Below, 21 T cell receptor beta chains from the same sample are listed, as sequenced in a study of OX40 agonist ivuxolimab in advanced cancers. Profiled with immunoSEQ multiplex PCR; TCRdb holds only in-frame clones, not every one. The sample carries around 100,000 clones, around 90% recorded once. Here the sequenced sample was CD4+ or CD8+ T cells sorted from blood, taken in a trial of the OX40 agonist ivuxolimab. These receptors were obtained from an adult with an advanced solid tumor such as melanoma, head and neck, liver or kidney cancer.

The chain recombines TRBV7-9 with TRBJ2-2; D gene unclear. This CDR3 has 15 amino acids. V lost 4 bases and J lost 2, with 11 bases in between. Germline CDR1 and CDR2: SEHNR and FQNEAQ (reference sequence). CDR3 coding DNA: TGTGCCAGCAGCTCCGTAGCAGACAACACCGGGGAGCTGTTTTTT. It yields the protein CASSSVADNTGELFF.

V is TRBV2 and J is TRBJ1-2; 7 bases match TRBD1. Germline CDR1 is SNHLY and CDR2 is FYNNEI. V gave up 5 bases and J gave up 5 bases; unmatched junction bases: 20. The CDR3 spans 18 residues. CDR3 sequence (DNA): TGTGCCAGCAGTCCAAACCCAGCACAGGGGCCGGGACGTTATGGCTACACCTTC. Translating gives CASSPNPAQGPGRYGYTF. The full variable domain, its missing parts supplied by reference TRBV2 and TRBJ1-2, is EPEVTQTPSHQVTQMGQEVILRCVPISNHLYFYWYRQILGQKVEFLVSFYNNEISEKSEIFDDQFSVERPDGSNFTLKIRSTKLEDSAMYFCASSPNPAQGPGRYGYTFGSGTRLTVV.

The gene calls are TRBV5-6 and TRBJ1-5; D might be TRBD1 (6 bases). V lost 4 bases and J 6 bases, leaving 14 bases between the germline ends. The CDR3 runs 14 residues. Germline V gene sequence: CDR1 SGHDT, CDR2 YYEEEE. The CDR3 DNA sequence: TGTGCCAGCAGCGTGGGGGGGGCGCGTCAGCCCCAGCATTTT. This sequence encodes CASSVGGARQPQHF.

The chain links TRBV30 to TRBJ1-4; D is perhaps TRBD1 (5 bases). CDR1 GTSNPN and CDR2 SVGIG come from the germline V gene (reference sequence). V was shortened by 5 bases and J by 5 bases, with 18 bases between the two germline ends. CDR3 length: 15 amino acids. The CDR3 DNA is TGTGCCTGGCAGCTGAGGTGGGGGGGAAATGAAAAACTGTTTTTT. Its protein product is CAWQLRWGGNEKLFF.

Only one count was recorded for this clone. The V and J genes are TRBV21-1 and TRBJ1-5; the DNA was not used to check the table's D call, TRBD1. TRBV21-1 is classified as a pseudogene. The CDR3 consists of 15 residues. CDR3 in amino acids: CASSKVRQANQPQHF. For the CDR3, the DNA is TGTGCCAGCAGCAAAGTAAGACAGGCCAATCAGCCCCAGCATTTT.

V and J are TRBV7-9 and TRBJ1-4; maybe TRBD1 (6 bases). Trimming shortened V by 2 bases and J by 8 bases, and 9 bases separated the two germline ends. From germline, CDR1 is SEHNR and CDR2 FQNEAQ (reference sequence). The CDR3 consists of 13 residues. CDR3 in amino acids: CASSLRGQEKLFF. The CDR3 bases are TGTGCCAGCAGCTTACGGGGGCAGGAAAAACTGTTTTTT. Together with reference TRBV7-9 and TRBJ1-4, the CDR3 gives the full variable domain: DTGVSQNPRHKITKRGQNVTFRCDPISEHNRLYWYRQTLGQGPEFLTYFQNEAQLEKSRLLSDRFSAERPKGSFSTLEIQRTEQGDSAMYLCASSLRGQEKLFFGSGTQLSVL.

This clone was counted a single time. V usage is TRBV10-3 and J usage is TRBJ2-1; D unclear. Germline loops: CDR1 ENHRY, CDR2 SYGVKD. V was trimmed by 8 bases and J by 9 bases, leaving 8 bases between them. The CDR3 has 10 residues. The CDR3, as DNA: TGTGCCATCGGGAACCTTGAGCAGTTCTTC. Its translation: CAIGNLEQFF.

The V and J genes are TRBV11-3 and TRBJ2-2; D gene uncertain. The CDR3 is 14 residues long. Trimming removed 5 bases at V and 1 base at J, with 8 bases between. Germline loops: CDR1 SGHNT, CDR2 YENEEA. The CDR3 here is CASSRGRNTGELFF. In DNA form, the CDR3 reads TGTGCCAGCAGCCGCGGACGGAACACCGGGGAGCTGTTTTTT.

The gene calls are TRBV5-1 and TRBJ2-5, with 9 bases fitting TRBD1. In germline, CDR1 is SGHRS, CDR2 YFSETQ. The CDR3 sequence is 17 residues long. Trimming at V came to 0 bases and at J to 2 bases, leaving 8 bases not matched to a gene. The CDR3 here is CASSLEGTGWGQETQYF. CDR3 nucleotide sequence: TGCGCCAGCAGCTTGGAAGGGACAGGGTGGGGACAAGAGACCCAGTACTTC.

The chain combines TRBV6-1 with TRBJ2-4; D gene ambiguous. The germline V gene encodes CDR1 MNHNS and CDR2 SASEGT. Trimming stripped 2 bases from V and 7 bases from J, with 3 bases between. This CDR3 is built from 11 residues. The CDR3 DNA is TGTGCCAGCAGTGAACCGAACATTCAGTACTTC. Encoded protein: CASSEPNIQYF.

This chain joins TRBV15 and TRBJ1-3, with D maybe TRBD1 (5 bases). V was shortened by 0 bases and J by 8 bases, with 11 bases between the two germline ends. The CDR3 has 14 residues. The germline V gene encodes CDR1 LNHNV and CDR2 YYDKDF (reference sequence). The CDR3 protein is CATSRENGADTIYF. The CDR3 bases are TGTGCCACCAGCAGAGAAAATGGGGCAGACACCATATATTTT. Based on the CDR3 plus reference TRBV15 and TRBJ1-3, the full variable domain is DAMVIQNPRYQVTQFGKPVTLSCSQTLNHNVMYWYQQKSSQAPKLLFHYYDKDFNNEADTPDNFQSRRPNTSFCFLDIRSPGLGDTAMYLCATSRENGADTIYFGEGSWLTVV.

To note about this clone: The germline gene is not matched at one end of the junction; a read error may be the cause. This rearrangement joins TRBV19 to TRBJ2-1, with a weak D call TRBD1 (6 bases). Germline values: CDR1 LNHDA, CDR2 SQIVND (reference sequence). The CDR3 sequence is 13 residues long. The DNA for the CDR3 is TGTGTCAGTAGGGGCAGGGGAAGCAATGAGCAGTTCTTC. This codes for CVSRGRGSNEQFF.

The chain links TRBV6-1 to TRBJ1-5; D gene uncertain. The CDR3 is made up of 15 amino acids. Germline assignment: CDR1 MNHNS and CDR2 SASEGT. Trimming took off 4 bases at V and 5 bases at J, with 15 bases between the two ends. The CDR3 coding sequence is TGTGCCAGCAGTGTAAGTCAGGTGAGGCATCAGCCCCAGCATTTT. It translates to CASSVSQVRHQPQHF.

J is TRBJ1-1 and V is TRBV14; TRBD1 might be the D (6 bases). Germline V CDR1 and CDR2: SGHDN, FVKESK. The CDR3 is 14 amino acids. V was pared by 2 bases and J by 4 bases, with 11 bases between. Written as DNA, the CDR3 is TGTGCCAGCAGCCAAAAATGGGGGGCCACTGAAGCTTTCTTT. Translated, it gives CASSQKWGATEAFF.

The chain employs TRBV30 and TRBJ2-2; D gene unclear. CDR1 is GTSNPN, CDR2 SVGIG, per germline (reference sequence). This CDR3 contains 14 residues. V was clipped by 3 bases and J by 5 bases, with 13 bases between them. Here the CDR3 reads CAWSAGRTTGELFF. The CDR3 coding sequence is TGTGCCTGGAGCGCTGGACGAACAACCGGGGAGCTGTTTTTT.

The rearrangement uses TRBV5-1 and TRBJ2-7, with 7 bases identical to TRBD2. The V gene's germline CDR1 is SGHRS and CDR2 YFSETQ. The CDR3 covers 14 residues. V shed 0 bases and J 3 bases; nucleotides not matched to a gene: 3. The CDR3 loop is CASSLVSGGYEQYF. The CDR3 coding sequence is TGCGCCAGCAGCTTGGTATCGGGAGGCTACGAGCAGTACTTC.

This clone occurred once. This chain connects TRBV5-1 to TRBJ2-3; 8 nucleotides align to TRBD2. V dropped 4 bases and J dropped 2; count of bases not matched to a gene: 6. This CDR3 contains 15 residues. Germline V gives CDR1 SGHRS, CDR2 YFSETQ. Written as DNA, the CDR3 is TGCGCCAGCAGCCCCACTAGCGGCCCCACAGATACGCAGTATTTT. Residues: CASSPTSGPTDTQYF.

This chain joins TRBV7-9 and TRBJ2-3, with TRBD2 as a possible D gene (5 bases). V lost 1 base, J lost 0 bases, and 8 bases lay in between. This CDR3 has 15 residues. Germline assignment: CDR1 SEHNR and CDR2 FQNEAQ (reference sequence). CDR3 in amino acids: CASSLVSGSTDTQYF. CDR3 DNA: TGTGCCAGCAGCTTAGTGAGCGGTAGCACAGATACGCAGTATTTT.

The chain links TRBV30 to TRBJ2-7; 7 nucleotides match TRBD1. V shed 4 bases and J 5 bases; nucleotides not matched to a gene: 8. Germline CDR1 and CDR2: GTSNPN and SVGIG (reference sequence). There are 13 residues in the CDR3. CDR3 nucleotide sequence: TGTGCCTGGAACAGGGGTGGTAAAGACGAGCAGTACTTC. It codes for CAWNRGGKDEQYF.

The chain uses TRBV30 and TRBJ1-4; D unresolved. The germline V gene encodes CDR1 GTSNPN and CDR2 SVGIG (reference sequence). CDR3 length equals 13 residues. V was trimmed by 1 base and J by 8 bases, leaving 11 bases between them. CDR3 sequence: CAWSDGLWEKLFF. CDR3 nucleotide sequence: TGTGCCTGGAGTGATGGGTTATGGGAAAAACTGTTTTTT.

Details on this clone: The same CDR3 can be traced to other DNA sequences in this sample. This chain links TRBV19 with TRBJ1-5, with TRBD1 matching over 7 bases. Germline assignment: CDR1 LNHDA and CDR2 SQIVND (reference sequence). J gave up 2 bases and V 6 bases, and 13 bases lay outside the gene matches. The length of the CDR3 is 17 residues. CDR3: CASSRRQGDVGNQPQHF. The CDR3 bases are TGTGCCAGTAGCCGACGGCAGGGGGATGTCGGCAATCAGCCCCAGCATTTT.